The clone carrying this T cell receptor beta chain was detected ten times or more. What it recognizes is unknown. This sample was included in a study of response to subunit inactivated influenza vaccine. General study points: The authors proposed limited new T cell recruitment per seasonal influenza vaccination.

Germline CDR1 reads MDHEN; CDR2 reads SYDVKM. The V end was cut by 0 bases, the J end by 4 bases, with 9 bases between. The CDR3 has 14 residues. TCRdb processed the RT-PCR reads anew with MiXCR; each CDR3 protein has one entry. The repertoire includes around 180,000 distinct CDR3 sequences, about 9% of them detected once, and approximately 11% sits in the top ten. V usage is TRBV28 and J usage is TRBJ1-2, with D perhaps TRBD1 (5 bases). The sequenced sample was non-naive T cells sorted from PBMCs, obtained on the day of vaccination. The TCR was taken from a man in his forties or fifties who received an inactivated influenza vaccine. Here the CDR3 DNA reads TGTGCCAGCAGTTTATGGGGGCGGAGCTATGGCTACACCTTC. Its protein product is CASSLWGRSYGYTF.